Shown below are 30 T cell receptor beta chains from a single sample sequenced in a study of blood T cell repertoires in COVID-19. Profiled with immunoSEQ multiplex PCR; TCRdb holds only in-frame clones, not every one. Among some 500,000 clones listed, around 87% were seen once. The sample consisted of PBMCs or T cells enriched from blood (not recorded which). The source is a woman between 35 and 50 years old who had recovered from COVID-19.

The gene calls are TRBV10-3 and TRBJ1-5; 9 nucleotides align to TRBD1. J was trimmed by 4 bases and V by 7 bases; bases with no gene match: 2. Germline V lookup: CDR1 ENHRY, CDR2 SYGVKD. This CDR3 contains 13 residues. CDR3 amino acids: CAIKGQGNQPQHF. Here the CDR3 DNA reads TGTGCCATCAAGGGACAGGGAAATCAGCCCCAGCATTTT.

This chain uses TRBV7-6 with TRBJ2-1; a weak D match, TRBD2 (5 bases). Trimming removed 1 base at V and 0 bases at J, with 13 bases between. The CDR3 extends over 17 amino acids. The germline V gene has CDR1 SGHVS and CDR2 FNYEAQ. The CDR3 nucleotides are TGTGCCAGCAGCTTAGGAGGCGGGTTGGGCTCCTACAATGAGCAGTTCTTC. The encoded protein is CASSLGGGLGSYNEQFF.

This chain uses TRBV2 with TRBJ2-3, with D perhaps matching TRBD2 (6 bases). Germline CDR1 is SNHLY and CDR2 is FYNNEI. The CDR3 contains 14 residues. Trimming cost V 6 bases and J 5 bases, with 15 bases left between them. CDR3 sequence (DNA): TGTGCCAGCAGCGCCCGCGGGGAAGAAGATACGCAGTATTTT. As protein: CASSARGEEDTQYF. The variable domain in full, completed from reference TRBV2 and TRBJ2-3, reads EPEVTQTPSHQVTQMGQEVILRCVPISNHLYFYWYRQILGQKVEFLVSFYNNEISEKSEIFDDQFSVERPDGSNFTLKIRSTKLEDSAMYFCASSARGEEDTQYFGPGTRLTVL.

This chain links TRBV7-2 with TRBJ2-4; D is ambiguous. Trimming took off 5 bases at V and 5 bases at J, with 10 bases between the two ends. The CDR3 extends over 13 amino acids. Germline V gene lookup returns CDR1 SGHTA and CDR2 FQGNSA. In DNA, the CDR3 is TGTGCCAGCAGCCAGAATCAAGAAAACATTCAGTACTTC. Amino acid sequence: CASSQNQENIQYF.

This clone has only one observation. This rearrangement joins TRBV13 to TRBJ1-6; weak D call: TRBD1 (5 bases). V lost 3 bases and J 9 bases, leaving 6 bases between the germline ends. The CDR3 has 12 residues. Germline V gene data show CDR1 as PRHDT and CDR2 as FYEKMQ (reference sequence). The CDR3 loop reads CASSLGLSPLHF. Here the CDR3 DNA reads TGTGCCAGCAGCTTGGGGCTTTCACCCCTCCACTTT.

The chain uses TRBV24-1 and TRBJ2-5, with 8 bases identical to TRBD1. CDR1 is KGHDR, CDR2 SFDVKD, per germline. The CDR3 is made up of 15 amino acids. J lost 5 bases, V lost 0 bases, and 4 bases had no gene match. The CDR3 bases are TGTGCCACCAGTGATTTGAGACAGGGGCGGGAGACCCAGTACTTC. Its translation is CATSDLRQGRETQYF.

This clone is a singleton in its sample. The chain employs TRBV15 and TRBJ1-2; maybe TRBD1 (6 bases). Germline CDR1 reads LNHNV; CDR2 reads YYDKDF (reference sequence). The CDR3 length is 15 residues. The V and J ends lost 0 bases and 8 bases respectively, with 16 bases between them. CDR3 sequence: CATSRDTGRLLGYTF. The CDR3 DNA follows: TGTGCCACCAGCAGAGATACAGGGCGGCTTCTCGGCTACACCTTC.

The chain links TRBV21-1 to TRBJ1-2; the table's D call of TRBD1 was not tested on the DNA. TRBV21-1 represents a pseudogene. CDR3 size: 17 residues. CDR3 residues: CASSAGTEHHRSYGYTF. DNA for the CDR3: TGTGCCAGCAGCGCAGGGACAGAGCACCATCGCTCCTATGGCTACACCTTC.

This rearrangement joins TRBV7-8 to TRBJ2-5; D may be TRBD2 (6 bases). The CDR3 spans 16 residues. Trimming left V 1 base short and J 3 bases short, with 15 bases between. From germline, CDR1 is SGHVS and CDR2 FQNEAQ. CDR3 coding DNA: TGTGCCAGCAGCTTAGTAGAGTCGCGGGGAGAAGAGACCCAGTACTTC. Translation gives CASSLVESRGEETQYF. Full variable domain (missing parts from reference TRBV7-8 and TRBJ2-5): GAGVSQSPRYKVAKRGQDVALRCDPISGHVSLFWYQQALGQGPEFLTYFQNEAQLDKSGLPSDRFFAERPEGSVSTLKIQRTQQEDSAVYLCASSLVESRGEETQYFGPGTRLLVL.

DNA for the CDR3: TGCAGCGTTGATGAACCGGGACAGGGGTCGAACTATGGCTACACCTTC. This gives the protein CSVDEPGQGSNYGYTF. The chain links TRBV29-1 to TRBJ1-2; TRBD1 matches 10 bases. The V and J ends lost 3 bases and 2 bases, in that order; junction bases with no gene match: 9. The CDR3 covers 16 residues. Germline assignment: CDR1 SQVTM and CDR2 ANQGSEA.

This rearrangement joins TRBV19 to TRBJ2-4; 7 bases line up with TRBD1. CDR1 is LNHDA and CDR2 is SQIVND in the germline V gene (reference sequence). J lost 0 bases, V lost 6 bases, and 8 bases had no gene match. CDR3 length: 16 amino acids. Here the CDR3 reads CASRPGQILAKNIQYF. The CDR3 DNA reads as TGTGCCAGTAGGCCGGGACAGATACTAGCCAAAAACATTCAGTACTTC.

This chain uses TRBV7-9 with TRBJ1-5; D might be TRBD1 (6 bases). The germline CDR1 and CDR2 sequences are SEHNR and FQNEAQ (reference sequence). The CDR3 contains 13 residues. V was cut by 1 base and J by 9 bases, with 10 bases left in between. This CDR3 reads CASSLGQAGPQHF. The CDR3 DNA follows: TGTGCCAGCAGCTTAGGACAGGCCGGGCCCCAGCATTTT.

This rearrangement joins TRBV25-1 to TRBJ2-6; D ambiguous. The CDR3 is 13 residues long. CDR1 is MGHDK, CDR2 SYGVNS, per germline. The V and J ends lost 5 bases and 4 bases respectively, with 6 bases between them. CDR3 amino acids: CASSTAGANVLTF. CDR3 bases: TGTGCCAGCAGTACCGCGGGGGCCAACGTCCTGACTTTC.

The chain is built from TRBV7-9 and TRBJ1-3, with D maybe TRBD1 (6 bases). Trimming removed 4 bases at V and 0 bases at J, with 16 bases between. This CDR3 has 17 residues. Germline V lookup: CDR1 SEHNR, CDR2 FQNEAQ (reference sequence). CDR3 amino acids: CASSSKGGVPSGNTIYF. Here the CDR3 DNA reads TGTGCCAGCAGCTCGAAAGGGGGGGTCCCCTCTGGAAACACCATATATTTT.

The rearrangement links TRBV7-9 to TRBJ2-5; 7 nucleotides agree with TRBD1. Looked up from germline, CDR1 is SEHNR and CDR2 is FQNEAQ (reference sequence). CDR3 length equals 14 residues. V gave up 4 bases and J gave up 6 bases; unmatched junction bases: 8. The CDR3 nucleotides are TGTGCCAGCAGCTATGGACAGGCGGAGAAGACCCAGTACTTC. As protein: CASSYGQAEKTQYF.

Only one count was recorded for this clone. The chain uses TRBV7-8 and TRBJ1-4; D is possibly TRBD1 (6 bases). The CDR3 is 16 amino acids. Germline CDR1 and CDR2: SGHVS and FQNEAQ. The ends were cut back, 5 bases at V and 5 bases at J, with 18 bases in the middle. Here the CDR3 DNA reads TGTGCCAGCAGCCTAACACAGGGATTGGGCAATGAAAAACTGTTTTTT. Residues: CASSLTQGLGNEKLFF.

This chain joins TRBV27 and TRBJ2-7, with 7 bases lining up with TRBD1. From germline, CDR1 is MNHEY and CDR2 SMNVEV (reference sequence). V lost 6 bases and J lost 3; bases outside the gene matches: 8. The length of the CDR3 is 14 residues. DNA for the CDR3: TGTGCCAGCAGGATAGACAGGGCGGGCTACGAGCAGTACTTC. Translating gives CASRIDRAGYEQYF.

This clone has just a few counts. The chain combines TRBV7-9 with TRBJ2-7; tentatively, D is TRBD1 (6 bases). Trimming removed 5 bases at V and 3 bases at J, with 17 bases between. Looked up from germline, CDR1 is SEHNR and CDR2 is FQNEAQ (reference sequence). The CDR3 has 15 amino acids. CDR3 loop: CASSEGSGAGYEQYF. The CDR3 coding sequence is TGTGCCAGCAGCGAGGGCTCAGGGGCAGGCTACGAGCAGTACTTC.

The chain combines TRBV7-9 with TRBJ1-4, with TRBD1 matching 8 bases. The CDR3 runs to 14 residues. V dropped 6 bases and J dropped 3; count of bases not matched to a gene: 3. The germline V gene encodes CDR1 SEHNR and CDR2 FQNEAQ (reference sequence). The CDR3 loop is CASSEQGANEKLFF. The CDR3 DNA sequence: TGTGCCAGCAGTGAACAGGGGGCTAATGAAAAACTGTTTTTT. The whole variable domain, filled in from reference TRBV7-9 and TRBJ1-4, reads DTGVSQNPRHKITKRGQNVTFRCDPISEHNRLYWYRQTLGQGPEFLTYFQNEAQLEKSRLLSDRFSAERPKGSFSTLEIQRTEQGDSAMYLCASSEQGANEKLFFGSGTQLSVL.

This rearrangement joins TRBV12-3 or TRBV12-4 to TRBJ2-3; tentative D call: TRBD1 (7 bases). V lost 6 bases to trimming and J lost 7 bases, with 14 bases between them. This CDR3 has 13 amino acids. The CDR3 region has the DNA TGTGCCAGCAGCCACAGGGGCGGGAATACGCAGTATTTT. Its protein is CASSHRGGNTQYF.

The V call is TRBV11-3, the J call TRBJ2-7, with 11 positions matching TRBD2. This CDR3 has 15 residues. Germline V gene lookup returns CDR1 SGHNT and CDR2 YENEEA. V was clipped by 4 bases and J by 5 bases; unmatched bases: 7. Here the CDR3 reads CASSSLAGGLDEQYF. The CDR3 bases are TGTGCCAGCAGCTCGTTAGCGGGAGGGCTGGACGAGCAGTACTTC.

This chain uses TRBV6-2 or TRBV6-3 with TRBJ2-5; 8 bases agree with TRBD1. Germline assignment: CDR1 MNHEY and CDR2 SVGEGT. CDR3 length: 16 residues. V shed 5 bases and J 2 bases; nucleotides not matched to a gene: 10. CDR3 protein: CASSRLGQGVQETQYF. The CDR3 region has the DNA TGTGCCAGCAGTCGCCTTGGACAGGGAGTACAAGAGACCCAGTACTTC.

The genes are TRBV9 and TRBJ2-2, with 12 positions matching TRBD2. Germline CDR1 SGDLS, CDR2 YYNGEE. The CDR3 has 15 residues. The ends lost 4 bases at V and 6 bases at J; junction bases unmatched: 4. The CDR3 reads CASSPLAGGSGELFF. The DNA of the CDR3 is TGTGCCAGCAGCCCTCTAGCGGGAGGGTCCGGGGAGCTGTTTTTT.

J is TRBJ1-1 and V is TRBV15; D unclear. V was clipped by 1 base and J by 3 bases, with 12 bases between them. The CDR3 length is 15 residues. CDR1 and CDR2 (germline): LNHNV, YYDKDF (reference sequence). The CDR3 sequence is CATSRGSSQDTEAFF. As DNA, the CDR3 is TGTGCCACCAGCAGAGGGTCCAGTCAGGACACTGAAGCTTTCTTT. Together with reference TRBV15 and TRBJ1-1, the CDR3 gives the full variable domain: DAMVIQNPRYQVTQFGKPVTLSCSQTLNHNVMYWYQQKSSQAPKLLFHYYDKDFNNEADTPDNFQSRRPNTSFCFLDIRSPGLGDTAMYLCATSRGSSQDTEAFFGQGTRLTVV.

In this sample, this clone turned up once. This rearrangement joins TRBV7-2 to TRBJ1-2; D is undetermined. This CDR3 spans 13 amino acids. V was shortened by 0 bases and J by 4 bases, with 6 bases between the two germline ends. Per germline, CDR1 SGHTA and CDR2 FQGNSA. Here the CDR3 reads CASSLAESYGYTF. CDR3 coding DNA: TGTGCCAGCAGCTTAGCAGAGAGCTATGGCTACACCTTC.

The V call is TRBV9, the J call TRBJ1-1; D is perhaps TRBD1 (5 bases). V lost 0 bases and J lost 5, with 11 bases in between. Looked up from germline, CDR1 is SGDLS and CDR2 is YYNGEE. This CDR3 comprises 14 residues. The CDR3 here is CASSVGQRGTEAFF. In nucleotides, the CDR3 is TGTGCCAGCAGCGTAGGACAGCGGGGAACTGAAGCTTTCTTT. Full variable domain (missing parts from reference TRBV9 and TRBJ1-1): DSGVTQTPKHLITATGQRVTLRCSPRSGDLSVYWYQQSLDQGLQFLIQYYNGEERAKGNILERFSAQQFPDLHSELNLSSLELGDSALYFCASSVGQRGTEAFFGQGTRLTVV.

The chain has TRBV5-1 and TRBJ2-7; unclear D gene. Deletions cut 2 bases from V and 3 bases from J, with 12 bases between. The CDR3 is made up of 14 amino acids. Germline values: CDR1 SGHRS, CDR2 YFSETQ. CDR3 protein: CASSFGGFFYEQYF. CDR3 nucleotides: TGCGCCAGCAGCTTTGGCGGTTTTTTCTACGAGCAGTACTTC.

The gene calls are TRBV6-5 and TRBJ2-7; D may be TRBD2 (5 bases). The CDR3 has 13 amino acids. Germline V gives CDR1 MNHEY, CDR2 SVGAGI. The germline V and J ends were trimmed by 7 bases and 7 bases, with 17 bases remaining between them. The CDR3 reads CASMAGLLGEQYF. The CDR3 bases are TGTGCCAGCATGGCAGGACTCCTTGGGGAGCAGTACTTC.

This chain connects TRBV29-1 to TRBJ1-2; 7 nucleotides match TRBD1. This CDR3 is 14 amino acids long. CDR1 and CDR2 from the germline V gene are SQVTM and ANQGSEA. The V and J ends lost 6 bases and 3 bases, in that order; junction bases with no gene match: 10. The CDR3 spells CSVTGRLGDYGYTF. CDR3 sequence (DNA): TGCAGCGTGACAGGGAGGTTAGGGGACTATGGCTACACCTTC.

This clone turned up a few times. This rearrangement joins TRBV4-3 to TRBJ1-2, with 7 bases that match TRBD1. V lost 0 bases, J lost 6 bases, and 4 bases stayed unmatched. This CDR3 is built from 14 residues. In germline, CDR1 is LGHNA, CDR2 YSLEER. The CDR3: CASSQEVDRNGYTF. The CDR3 DNA sequence: TGCGCCAGCAGCCAAGAGGTGGACAGGAATGGCTACACCTTC.